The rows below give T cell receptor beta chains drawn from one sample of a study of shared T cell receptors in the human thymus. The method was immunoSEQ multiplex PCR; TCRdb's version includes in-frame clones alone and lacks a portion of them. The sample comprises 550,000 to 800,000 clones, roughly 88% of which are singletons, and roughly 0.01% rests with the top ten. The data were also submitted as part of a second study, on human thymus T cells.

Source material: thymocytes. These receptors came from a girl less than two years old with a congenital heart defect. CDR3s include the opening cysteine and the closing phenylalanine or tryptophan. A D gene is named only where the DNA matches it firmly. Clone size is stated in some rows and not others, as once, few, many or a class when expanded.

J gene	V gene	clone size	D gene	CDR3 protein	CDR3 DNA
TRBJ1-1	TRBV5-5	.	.	CASTRFRVPTHTEAFF	TGTGCCAGCACCCGTTTTCGGGTCCCTACTCACACTGAAGCTTTCTTT
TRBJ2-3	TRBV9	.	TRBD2	CASSVALAVSTDTQYF	TGTGCCAGCAGCGTAGCGCTAGCGGTATCGACAGATACGCAGTATTTT
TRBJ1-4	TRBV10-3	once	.	CAIVPHSTNEKLFF	TGTGCCATCGTACCTCACTCAACTAATGAAAAACTGTTTTTT
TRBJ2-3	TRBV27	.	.	CASSLSRGPSTDTQYF	TGTGCCAGCAGTTTATCCCGAGGGCCAAGCACAGATACGCAGTATTTT
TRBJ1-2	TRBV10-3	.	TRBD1	CAIRRQGAKGYTF	TGTGCCATCAGAAGACAGGGGGCTAAGGGCTACACCTTC
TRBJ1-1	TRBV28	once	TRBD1	CASTGTANTEAFF	TGTGCCAGCACGGGGACAGCAAACACTGAAGCTTTCTTT
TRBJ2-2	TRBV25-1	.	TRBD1	CASSEEGTGGPTGELFF	TGTGCCAGCAGTGAAGAGGGGACAGGGGGCCCCACCGGGGAGCTGTTTTTT
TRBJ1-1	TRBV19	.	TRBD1	CASSTVPGGDRELRTEAFF	TGTGCCAGTAGTACCGTCCCGGGGGGGGACAGGGAATTGCGGACTGAAGCTTTCTTT
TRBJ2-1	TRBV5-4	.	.	CASSSRRGRRNEQFF	TGTGCCAGCAGCTCCAGGCGGGGAAGAAGGAATGAGCAGTTCTTC
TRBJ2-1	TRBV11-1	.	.	CASSLGRGISSYNEQFF	TGTGCCAGCAGCTTAGGTCGGGGTATTAGCTCCTACAATGAGCAGTTCTTC
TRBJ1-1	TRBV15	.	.	CATSSSLTEAFF	TGTGCCACCAGCAGTTCACTGACTGAAGCTTTCTTT
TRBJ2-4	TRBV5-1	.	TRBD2	CASSFATSGVLLAKNIQYF	TGCGCCAGCAGTTTTGCGACTAGCGGGGTCCTACTAGCCAAAAACATTCAGTACTTC
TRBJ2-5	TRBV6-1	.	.	CASSGPKTVLLDTQYF	TGTGCCAGCAGTGGCCCGAAGACAGTGCTCTTAGATACCCAGTACTTC
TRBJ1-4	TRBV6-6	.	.	CASSYPRQSNEKLFF	TGTGCCAGCAGTTATCCGAGACAGTCTAATGAAAAACTGTTTTTT
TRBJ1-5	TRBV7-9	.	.	CASSLGLGTTSQPQHF	TGTGCCAGCAGCTTAGGGCTCGGGACAACAAGTCAGCCCCAGCATTTT
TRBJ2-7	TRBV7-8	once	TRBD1	CASSPTGDDEQYF	TGTGCCAGCAGCCCGACAGGGGACGACGAGCAGTACTTC
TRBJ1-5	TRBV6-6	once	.	CAGGRDTHNQPQHF	TGTGCCGGTGGTAGGGACACCCACAATCAGCCCCAGCATTTT
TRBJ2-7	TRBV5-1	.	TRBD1	CASSNNRGRNYEQYF	TGCGCCAGCAGCAACAACAGGGGGCGAAACTACGAGCAGTACTTC
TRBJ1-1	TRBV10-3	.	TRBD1	CAVGQGGRTEAFF	TGTGCCGTAGGACAGGGAGGTAGGACTGAAGCTTTCTTT
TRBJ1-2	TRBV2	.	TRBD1	CASSFGQDYGYTF	TGTGCCAGCAGTTTTGGACAGGACTATGGCTACACCTTC
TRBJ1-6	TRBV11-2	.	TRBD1	CASSLDRRGLINSPLHF	TGTGCCAGCAGCTTAGATAGGAGGGGGCTAATTAATTCACCCCTCCACTTT
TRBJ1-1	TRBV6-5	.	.	CASSYSVSGDEAFF	TGTGCCAGCAGTTACTCGGTCTCAGGGGATGAAGCTTTCTTT
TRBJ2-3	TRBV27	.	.	CASRVCQGRAQPKTNTQYF	TGTGCCAGCAGGGTGTGTCAGGGGCGGGCACAACCAAAGACAAATACGCAGTATTTT
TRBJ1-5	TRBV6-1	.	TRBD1	CASSDQGVLGQHF	TGTGCCAGCAGTGATCAGGGGGTTTTGGGCCAGCATTTT
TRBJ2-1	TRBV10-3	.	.	CAISDYSHNEQFF	TGTGCCATCAGTGATTACAGCCACAATGAGCAGTTCTTC
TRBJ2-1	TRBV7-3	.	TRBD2	CASSLPQRGPYNEQFF	TGTGCCAGCAGCTTACCCCAGCGGGGCCCATACAATGAGCAGTTCTTC
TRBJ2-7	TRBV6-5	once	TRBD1	CASSVALGQHFEQYF	TGTGCCAGCAGCGTAGCCTTGGGACAGCATTTCGAGCAGTACTTC
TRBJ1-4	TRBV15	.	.	CATSRVQGMVREKLFF	TGTGCCACCAGCAGAGTCCAGGGGATGGTCCGCGAAAAACTGTTTTTT
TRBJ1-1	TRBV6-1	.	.	CASRRGVLGSFF	TGTGCCAGCAGGCGGGGAGTGCTTGGGTCTTTCTTT
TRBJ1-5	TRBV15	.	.	CATSRGRDPISPDQPQHF	TGTGCCACCAGCAGAGGGAGGGACCCAATCAGCCCCGATCAGCCCCAGCATTTT
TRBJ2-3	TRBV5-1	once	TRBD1	CASSFLRGSSTDTQYF	TGCGCCAGCAGCTTCCTCAGGGGGTCTAGCACAGATACGCAGTATTTT
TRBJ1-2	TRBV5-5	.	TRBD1	CASSFATGTGVDGYTF	TGTGCCAGCAGCTTTGCCACCGGGACAGGGGTGGATGGCTACACCTTC
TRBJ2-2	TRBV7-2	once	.	CASSSRGGPNTGELFF	TGTGCCAGCAGCTCCCGAGGGGGTCCGAACACCGGGGAGCTGTTTTTT
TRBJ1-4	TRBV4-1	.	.	CASSQDFRSSFRGLFF	TGCGCCAGCAGCCAAGATTTCAGGAGCTCTTTTAGGGGACTGTTTTTT
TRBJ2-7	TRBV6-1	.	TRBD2	CASSDTPTSGYEQYF	TGTGCCAGCAGTGATACTCCGACTAGCGGCTACGAGCAGTACTTC
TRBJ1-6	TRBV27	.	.	CATWEGRDSPLHF	TGTGCGACATGGGAGGGGAGGGATTCACCCCTCCACTTT
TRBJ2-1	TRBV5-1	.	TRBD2	CASSLTGLVSNEQFF	TGCGCCAGCAGCTTGACGGGACTAGTGAGCAATGAGCAGTTCTTC
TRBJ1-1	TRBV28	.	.	CASSSGNTEAFF	TGTGCCAGCAGTTCAGGGAACACTGAAGCTTTCTTT
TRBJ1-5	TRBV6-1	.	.	CASSAYQPQHF	TGTGCCAGCAGTGCCTATCAGCCCCAGCATTTT
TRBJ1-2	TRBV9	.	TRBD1	CASSAQDRGSYGYTF	TGTGCCAGCAGCGCGCAGGACAGGGGATCTTATGGCTACACCTTC
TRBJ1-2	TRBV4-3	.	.	CASSQETRGYGGYGYTF	TGCGCCAGCAGCCAAGAGACCCGAGGGTACGGGGGCTATGGCTACACCTTC
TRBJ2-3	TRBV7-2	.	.	CASGTPGDTQYF	TGTGCCAGCGGCACGCCAGGAGATACGCAGTATTTT
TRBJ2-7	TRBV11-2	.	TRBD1	CASSLVPRQGDYEQYF	TGTGCCAGCAGCTTAGTTCCCCGACAGGGTGACTACGAGCAGTACTTC
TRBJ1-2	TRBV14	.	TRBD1	CASSQVRRARGQLNYGYTF	TGTGCCAGCAGCCAAGTTCGGAGGGCCAGGGGGCAACTTAACTATGGCTACACCTTC
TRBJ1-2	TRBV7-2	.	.	CASSSTGLQPGYTF	TGTGCCAGCAGCTCCACGGGACTTCAGCCTGGCTACACCTTC
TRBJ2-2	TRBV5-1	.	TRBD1	CASTPGQGGWTGELFF	TGCGCCAGCACCCCTGGACAGGGAGGTTGGACCGGGGAGCTGTTTTTT
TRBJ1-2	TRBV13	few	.	CASSLLYGRENYGYTF	TGTGCCAGCAGCTTACTTTATGGCAGGGAAAACTATGGCTACACCTTC